What follows is one T cell receptor beta chain and its context. Its antigen is still unknown. Time point reported: baseline, week 1 (first vaccination visit). As for treatment: pre-vaccination baseline after standard-of-care therapy. The sample originates from a study of a mutant IDH1 vaccine in newly diagnosed glioma. For the study at large: Earlier therapy was either radiotherapy, temozolomide, or both, and most got both.

Germline values: CDR1 LNHDA, CDR2 SQIVND (reference sequence). Germline trimming cut 3 bases from V and 8 bases from J; bases unmatched to any gene: 10. This CDR3 comprises 15 residues. Study-wide points: Among all patients, vaccine-induced immune responses occurred in around 93%.

Sequenced by immunoSEQ multiplex PCR; TCRdb stores in-frame clones only, minus some. The sample lists over 30,000 clones, 60% to 85% occurring once. The sequence was collected from a man aged 45 to 65 with glioma. Some clones in this sample may be carry-over from other donors' samples. V usage is TRBV19 and J usage is TRBJ1-2; TRBD1 matches at 9 bases. The sample in question was peripheral blood mononuclear cells (PBMCs), obtained from a glioma patient treated with radiotherapy, temozolomide or both. For the CDR3, the DNA is TGTGCCAGTAGTATTGGGGGGACAGGGACGGTCGGCTACACCTTC. Its translation is CASSIGGTGTVGYTF.